Here is one T cell receptor beta chain with its context. Original processing methods: Reference gene primer amplification in the assay estimated nucleated cell counts. Assay used: immunoSEQ multiplex PCR; TCRdb lists only in-frame clones, some missing. D and trimming were read from the DNA, whereas the V and J calls and clone size are those reported in that table. Here the sample spans over 150,000 clones, approximately 90% being singletons. These data are taken from a study of blood T cell repertoires in COVID-19. The specimen was peripheral blood. The sequence was obtained from a man between 18 and 35 years old with acute or convalescent COVID-19.

CDR3 amino acids: CASSATRARNEQYF. The CDR3 region has the DNA TGTGCCAGCAGTGCCACGAGGGCCAGGAACGAGCAGTACTTC. V gene TRBV27 combines with J gene TRBJ2-7, with D possibly matching TRBD2 (5 bases). Germline CDR1 MNHEY, CDR2 SMNVEV (reference sequence). The CDR3 runs to 14 residues. V gave up 5 bases and J gave up 5 bases, with 16 bases separating them.